Detailed here is one T cell receptor beta chain. Its specific antigen is unknown. No base-level quality is on record; no much larger clone is a single base apart. The data were obtained in a study of patients and donors after allogeneic stem cell transplantation (dated by TCRdb to 2018 to 2020). Library preparation employed RT-PCR. Instrument on record: NextSeq 550. Clones were called with MiXCR by TCRdb after fastp trimmed the public reads at Q25, and only in-frame beta chains were retained. Entries that share a CDR3 protein sequence are merged under the most common genes and DNA. The sample has hundreds of thousands of distinct CDR3 sequences on record, more than 15% of them singletons. The ten largest clones add up to less than 8.5% of the sample. According to the germline V gene, CDR1 reads SNHLY and CDR2 reads FYNNEI. V loses 7 bases of germline sequence and J loses 0 bases, and the interval between the two ends is 13 bases. Including the terminal cysteine and phenylalanine, the CDR3 comprises 14 residues. Only the CDR3 DNA stays, 42 bases, in frame from base 1.

The V and J segments used are TRBV2 and TRBJ2-7; the D gene remains uncertain. The specimen was blood, either unsorted or a sorted T cell fraction (not recorded which). The sequence came from a human donor who was either an allogeneic HSCT recipient or a stem cell or donor lymphocyte infusion donor (not recorded which). It is not recorded whose cells these are; they may come from a transplant donor. CDR3 protein: CASIDMRSSYEQYF. The bases are TGTGCCAGCATCGACATGAGGAGCTCCTACGAGCAGTACTTC.